This entry lists 9 T cell receptor beta chains sequenced from one sample in a study of shared clonotypes between healthy human individuals. Naive CD8 populations comprised CD45RO-negative cells positively selected for CCR7, excluding terminally differentiated effector memory CD45RA+ cells. Here immunoSEQ multiplex PCR was the method, and the copy in TCRdb shows in-frame clones only, minus some. This table has around 2.1 million clones, roughly 91% appearing once. Sequenced input: naive CD8+ T cells from PBMCs. These receptor sequences come from a man aged 18 to 30 in good health. Some clones in this sample may be carry-over from other donors' samples.

As DNA, the CDR3 is TGTGCCAGCAGTGAAAATCGAGGGCTGGGACTTGGTACGCAGTATTTT. This translates into CASSENRGLGLGTQYF. V usage is TRBV6-1 and J usage is TRBJ2-3, with D possibly being TRBD2 (6 bases). Per germline, CDR1 MNHNS and CDR2 SASEGT. V was trimmed by 2 bases and J by 8 bases, leaving 20 bases between them. CDR3 length: 16 residues.

The CDR3 protein is CASMLARGEQYF. CDR3 nucleotides: TGTGCCAGCATGCTAGCTCGTGGCGAGCAGTACTTC. The chain links TRBV28 to TRBJ2-7; possibly TRBD2 for D (5 bases). Germline V gene data show CDR1 as MDHEN and CDR2 as SYDVKM. Trimming pared 7 bases from V and 6 bases from J, leaving 13 bases between. This CDR3 comprises 12 residues.

The rearrangement links TRBV7-9 to TRBJ2-3; 7 positions match TRBD2. The germline V gene encodes CDR1 SEHNR and CDR2 FQNEAQ (reference sequence). The CDR3 has 15 residues. After removal of 3 bases from V and 3 bases from J, the junction contained 6 bases not matched to a gene. The CDR3 reads CASSFPGRETDTQYF. As DNA, the CDR3 is TGTGCCAGCAGCTTTCCGGGGCGGGAGACAGATACGCAGTATTTT.

The chain links TRBV7-9 to TRBJ2-5, with 7 bases aligning to TRBD1. Germline values: CDR1 SEHNR, CDR2 FQNEAQ (reference sequence). The CDR3 has 15 residues. J lost 2 bases, V lost 8 bases, and 11 bases had no gene match. This CDR3 reads CASQGVVDRQETQYF. The CDR3 coding sequence is TGTGCCAGCCAGGGGGTCGTCGACAGACAAGAGACCCAGTACTTC.

The chain has TRBV21-1 and TRBJ1-1. TRBV21-1 is flagged as a pseudogene. CDR3 size: 16 residues. The CDR3 DNA follows: TGTGCCAGCAGCAAAGCTGGATGGTACCCGAACACTGAAGCTTTCTTT. The encoded protein is CASSKAGWYPNTEAFF.

This chain connects TRBV5-1 to TRBJ1-2, with D maybe TRBD1 (5 bases). V lost 4 bases and J lost 6, with 25 bases in between. Germline V CDR1 and CDR2: SGHRS, YFSETQ. This CDR3 contains 17 residues. This CDR3 reads CASSHTLKGKDGDGYTF. CDR3 nucleotides: TGCGCCAGCAGCCATACTTTGAAGGGGAAAGACGGCGATGGCTACACCTTC.

This clone came up once. J is TRBJ2-2 and V is TRBV28; TRBD1 might be the D (5 bases). V lost 5 bases and J 7 bases, leaving 11 bases between the germline ends. The germline CDR1 and CDR2 sequences are MDHEN and SYDVKM. This CDR3 has 13 residues. The CDR3 DNA follows: TGTGCCAGCAGTAAAGGGGTGATCGGGGAGCTGTTTTTT. Its protein product is CASSKGVIGELFF. Combining the CDR3 with reference TRBV28 and TRBJ2-2 gives the whole variable domain DVKVTQSSRYLVKRTGEKVFLECVQDMDHENMFWYRQDPGLGLRLIYFSYDVKMKEKGDIPEGYSVSREKKERFSLILESASTNQTSMYLCASSKGVIGELFFGEGSRLTVL.

The chain recombines TRBV2 with TRBJ2-2; 7 bases are shared with TRBD2. This CDR3 spans 14 amino acids. V trimming: 8 bases; J trimming: 4 bases; junction bases outside the gene matches: 7. Looked up from germline, CDR1 is SNHLY and CDR2 is FYNNEI. CDR3: CASDRGGITGELFF. The CDR3 nucleotides read TGTGCCAGCGATAGGGGAGGGATCACCGGGGAGCTGTTTTTT.

With respect to this clone: In the same sample, other DNA sequences code for this CDR3. The chain uses TRBV7-3 and TRBJ1-1; no firm D call. The CDR3 has 14 amino acids. Looked up from germline, CDR1 is SGHTA and CDR2 is FQGTGA. Trimming shortened V by 0 bases and J by 1 base, and 6 bases separated the two germline ends. In DNA form, the CDR3 reads TGTGCCAGCAGCTTAACAGGCGGGAACACTGAAGCTTTCTTT. Its protein product is CASSLTGGNTEAFF.